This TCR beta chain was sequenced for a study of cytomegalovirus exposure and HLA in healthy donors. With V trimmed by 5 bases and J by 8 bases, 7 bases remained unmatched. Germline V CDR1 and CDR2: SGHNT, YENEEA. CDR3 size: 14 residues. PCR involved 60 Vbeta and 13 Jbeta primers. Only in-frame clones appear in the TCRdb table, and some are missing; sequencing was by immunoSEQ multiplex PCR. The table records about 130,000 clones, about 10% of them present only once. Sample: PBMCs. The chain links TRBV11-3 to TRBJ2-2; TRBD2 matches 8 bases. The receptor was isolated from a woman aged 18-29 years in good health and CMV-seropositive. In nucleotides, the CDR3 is TGTGCCAGCAGCCTAACTAGCGGAGCGGGGGAGCTGTTTTTT. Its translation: CASSLTSGAGELFF.